Listed below are T cell receptor beta chains from one sample, sequenced in a study of OX40 agonist ivuxolimab in advanced cancers. Clones were sequenced by immunoSEQ multiplex PCR, and TCRdb holds only the in-frame ones, with some missing. The data contain fewer than 70,000 clones, around 80% of them singletons. The sequences come from CD4+ or CD8+ T cells sorted from blood, collected in a trial of the OX40 agonist ivuxolimab. The receptors derive from an adult with an advanced solid tumor such as melanoma, head and neck, liver or kidney cancer. Each CDR3 is given with its conserved first and last residue. D genes are given only for firm matches. Only some rows state a clone size, as once, few, many or a class for expanded clones.

v_gene	d_gene	abundance	len	j_gene	CDR3aa	CDR3nt
TRBV6-6	TRBD1	NA	15	TRBJ2-7	CASSHPPGQAYEQYF	TGTGCCAGCAGTCATCCCCCGGGACAGGCCTACGAGCAGTACTTC
TRBV27	TRBD1	medium-sized	14	TRBJ2-7	CASSRAGGWYEQYF	TGTGCCAGCAGTCGGGCAGGGGGCTGGTACGAGCAGTACTTC
TRBV20-1	NA	once	11	TRBJ1-1	CSARDGYQAFF	TGCAGTGCTAGGGACGGTTATCAAGCTTTCTTT
TRBV5-4	NA	NA	13	TRBJ2-7	CATKSPETYEQYF	TGTGCCACTAAGTCCCCGGAGACCTACGAGCAGTACTTC
TRBV28	TRBD1	NA	16	TRBJ2-5	CASSSPGQGVRETQYF	TGTGCCAGCAGTAGTCCGGGACAGGGGGTTCGCGAGACCCAGTACTTC
TRBV10-3	NA	few	13	TRBJ1-2	CAISESGNYGYTF	TGTGCCATCAGTGAGTCGGGTAACTATGGCTACACCTTC
TRBV27	NA	NA	15	TRBJ2-3	CASCPAVPGLDTQYF	TGTGCCAGCTGCCCGGCGGTCCCGGGGCTGGATACGCAGTATTTT
TRBV27	TRBD2	NA	17	TRBJ2-7	CASSFIAGGRSSYEQYF	TGTGCCAGCAGTTTTATAGCGGGAGGGCGGAGCTCCTACGAGCAGTACTTC
TRBV2	NA	NA	15	TRBJ1-5	CASSGDGLGNQPQHF	TGTGCCAGCAGTGGGGACGGGTTGGGCAATCAGCCCCAGCATTTT
TRBV28	TRBD1	NA	19	TRBJ2-3	CASSLWQGRTGDYTDTQYF	TGTGCCAGCAGCCTATGGCAGGGGAGGACAGGGGATTACACAGATACGCAGTATTTT
TRBV10-3	NA	few	15	TRBJ1-3	CAISEQVGSGNTIYF	TGTGCCATCAGTGAACAGGTTGGCTCTGGAAACACCATATATTTT
TRBV6-5	NA	NA	15	TRBJ1-5	CASSPGRGSNQPQHF	TGTGCCAGCAGTCCGGGCAGGGGTAGCAATCAGCCCCAGCATTTT
TRBV10-3	TRBD1	NA	13	TRBJ2-3	CAIKGASTDTQYF	TGTGCCATCAAGGGGGCGAGCACAGATACGCAGTATTTT
TRBV5-6	TRBD1	NA	15	TRBJ2-5	CASSLGDRVGETQYF	TGTGCCAGCAGCTTGGGGGACAGGGTAGGTGAGACCCAGTACTTC
TRBV7-9	NA	NA	13	TRBJ1-1	CASSFSVNTEAFF	TGTGCCAGCAGCTTCAGCGTGAACACTGAAGCTTTCTTT
TRBV6-1	NA	NA	12	TRBJ1-1	CASSELGTEAFF	TGTGCCAGCAGTGAATTGGGGACTGAAGCTTTCTTT
TRBV9	NA	NA	13	TRBJ2-5	CASSEAFSGTQYF	TGTGCCAGCAGCGAGGCCTTCTCTGGGACCCAGTACTTC
TRBV6-5	NA	NA	11	TRBJ2-7	CASTQGYEQYF	TGTGCCAGCACCCAAGGGTACGAGCAGTACTTC
TRBV9	NA	NA	15	TRBJ2-3	CASSSHRRGTDTQYF	TGTGCCAGCAGCTCCCACAGGAGGGGCACAGATACGCAGTATTTT
TRBV19	NA	NA	13	TRBJ1-6	CAGGGSYNSPLHF	TGTGCCGGCGGAGGGTCCTATAATTCACCCCTCCACTTT
TRBV2	NA	few	16	TRBJ1-6	CASSDLFKGSNSPLHF	TGTGCCAGCAGTGACCTTTTTAAGGGATCGAATTCACCCCTCCACTTT
TRBV21-1	NA	few	14	TRBJ2-3	CASSKEAETDTQYF	TGTGCCAGCAGCAAAGAGGCTGAAACAGATACGCAGTATTTT
TRBV6-5	NA	few	14	TRBJ1-6	CASSPSGSNSPLHF	TGTGCCAGCAGTCCTTCCGGTTCTAATTCACCCCTCCACTTT
TRBV19	NA	NA	16	TRBJ2-6	CASRTLDVAGANVLTF	TGTGCCAGTAGAACTCTGGACGTCGCCGGGGCCAACGTCCTGACTTTC
TRBV30	NA	NA	13	TRBJ1-3	CAWSWGTGNTIYF	TGTGCCTGGAGTTGGGGGACTGGAAACACCATATATTTT
TRBV6-1	NA	NA	14	TRBJ1-5	CASSPQGLDQPQHF	TGTGCCAGCAGCCCCCAGGGGTTGGATCAGCCCCAGCATTTT